A single count supports the clone carrying this T cell receptor (beta chain). Its antigen is undetermined. The sample comes from a study of cytomegalovirus exposure and HLA in healthy donors. On the study more broadly: The Caucasian-associated ancestry cluster held roughly 81% of approximately 400 genotyped donors. Notes on the study in general: DRB1 had the most TCR associations and HLA-C the fewest, a later analysis found, with rates varying by HLA locus. A highly shared variant cluster was judged a likely technical artifact.

PCR was performed using 60 Vbeta and 13 Jbeta primers. Repertoires were generated with immunoSEQ multiplex PCR, while TCRdb's copy carries only in-frame clones and drops some. Altogether 85,000 to 120,000 clones are present, more than 65% being singletons, with the ten largest covering roughly 6%. The ends were cut back, 8 bases at V and 14 bases at J, with 19 bases in the middle. Germline CDR1 SNHLY, CDR2 FYNNEI. The CDR3 runs to 13 residues. This receptor was obtained from a woman in her 50s in good health and CMV-seropositive. The chain has TRBV2 and TRBJ1-6; D uncertain. The material sequenced was PBMCs. The CDR3 nucleotides read TGTGCCAGCGGTTCGAGCACCCAGGTTACCCTCCACTTT. It codes for CASGSSTQVTLHF.